What follows are 18 T cell receptor beta chains derived from one specimen sequenced in a study of identical twins. TCRdb re-called the 5' RACE reads with MiXCR, one entry per CDR3 protein. The data show 250,000 or so distinct CDR3 sequences, around 8.8% seen once. This sample was shared with a second study, whose subject was yellow fever vaccine responses in identical twins.

The sequenced material came from CD8+ T cells sorted from blood. The receptors were sampled from a woman aged 18-29 years in good health.

The sample holds a few counts of this clonotype. The rearrangement uses TRBV15 and TRBJ2-5, with D possibly TRBD1 on 5 matching bases. CDR1 and CDR2 (germline): LNHNV, YYDKDF (reference sequence). The CDR3 loop spans 13 amino acids. The V end lost 1 base, the J end lost 5 bases, and 8 bases lay between the germline ends. The CDR3 DNA sequence: TGTGCCACCAGCAGAGGAAGGGGTGAGACCCAGTACTTC. As protein: CATSRGRGETQYF.

This rearrangement joins TRBV6-1 to TRBJ2-7, with TRBD2 matching 12 bases. The CDR3 has 16 amino acids. Trimming at V came to 6 bases and at J to 4 bases, leaving 10 bases not matched to a gene. Germline values: CDR1 MNHNS, CDR2 SASEGT. CDR3: CASSQLAGGVRYEQYF. DNA of the CDR3: TGTGCCAGCAGCCAACTAGCGGGGGGAGTCCGTTACGAGCAGTACTTC.

This clonotype was recorded a few times. V gene TRBV12-3 or TRBV12-4 combines with J gene TRBJ2-3; TRBD1 agrees at 9 bases. After removal of 8 bases from V and 3 bases from J, the junction contained 12 bases not matched to a gene. This CDR3 is 16 amino acids long. The CDR3 DNA follows: TGTGCCAGCCTGAGTTGGACAGGGGATCGGACAGATACGCAGTATTTT. Translation: CASLSWTGDRTDTQYF.

DNA for the CDR3: TGCAGCGCTAGTGGGGGCGAGGATACGCAGTATTTT. Translated: CSASGGEDTQYF. The V gene is TRBV29-1, the J gene TRBJ2-3, with D perhaps TRBD1 (6 bases). V lost 7 bases to trimming and J lost 6 bases, with 14 bases between them. CDR3 length: 12 residues. Germline V gives CDR1 SQVTM, CDR2 ANQGSEA.

This clonotype was counted a few times. V usage is TRBV27 and J usage is TRBJ2-7, with D perhaps matching TRBD1 (5 bases). This CDR3 comprises 14 residues. V was clipped by 3 bases and J by 3 bases, with 12 bases between them. The germline V gene encodes CDR1 MNHEY and CDR2 SMNVEV (reference sequence). For the CDR3, the DNA is TGTGCCAGCAGTTTGACCAGGGCCCGCTACGAGCAGTACTTC. It translates to CASSLTRARYEQYF.

This clonotype turned up a few times. The chain carries TRBV14 and TRBJ2-3; D unresolved. Germline CDR1 and CDR2: SGHDN and FVKESK. The V gene lost 2 bases and the J gene lost 0 bases, with 6 bases spanning the gap. The CDR3 covers 14 residues. The CDR3 nucleotides are TGTGCCAGCAGCCAATTTCGAAGCACAGATACGCAGTATTTT. Translation: CASSQFRSTDTQYF.

This clonotype turned up a few times. The chain has TRBV27 and TRBJ2-3, with 10 bases matching TRBD2. The CDR3 is made up of 15 amino acids. Trimming at V came to 6 bases and at J to 2 bases, leaving 5 bases not matched to a gene. Germline assignment: CDR1 MNHEY and CDR2 SMNVEV (reference sequence). Here the CDR3 reads CASRLAGGLTDTQYF. The CDR3 DNA sequence: TGTGCCAGCAGGTTAGCGGGAGGTCTCACAGATACGCAGTATTTT.

This clonotype was seen more than once but under ten times. The chain uses TRBV29-1 and TRBJ1-2, with D possibly being TRBD1 (5 bases). The CDR3 is 12 amino acids. CDR1 and CDR2 from the germline V gene are SQVTM and ANQGSEA. V was pared by 6 bases and J by 8 bases, with 16 bases between. CDR3 sequence: CSVDGQGRGYTF. In DNA form, the CDR3 reads TGCAGCGTCGACGGGCAGGGAAGAGGCTACACCTTC.

This clonotype was seen more than once but under ten times. V gene TRBV4-3 combines with J gene TRBJ2-1; no firm D call. CDR1 and CDR2 from the germline V gene are LGHNA and YSLEER. The CDR3 totals 16 residues. V was trimmed by 0 bases and J by 2 bases, leaving 11 bases between them. The CDR3 reads CASSQDLTGPYNEQFF. The CDR3 DNA reads as TGCGCCAGCAGCCAAGATCTAACGGGCCCCTACAATGAGCAGTTCTTC.

This clonotype was counted many times. This chain joins TRBV7-2 and TRBJ2-7; D remains unclear. Germline V gene sequence: CDR1 SGHTA, CDR2 FQGNSA. This CDR3 is built from 14 residues. Deletions cut 1 base from V and 5 bases from J, with 12 bases between. For the CDR3, the DNA is TGTGCCAGCAGCTTAGGCCGGTATATTGACGAGCAGTACTTC. Its translation: CASSLGRYIDEQYF.

This clonotype has at least ten counts. The genes are TRBV4-2 and TRBJ2-1; 9 positions agree with TRBD1. Germline V gene lookup returns CDR1 LGHNA and CDR2 YNFKEQ. J lost 6 bases, V lost 1 base, and 7 bases had no gene match. The CDR3 sequence is 16 residues long. The CDR3 sequence: CASSQGTGGAGNEQFF. CDR3 coding DNA: TGTGCCAGCAGCCAAGGAACAGGGGGCGCGGGCAATGAGCAGTTCTTC.

This clonotype turned up a few times. V is TRBV7-9 and J is TRBJ2-3, with 8 bases fitting TRBD2. V gave up 3 bases and J gave up 6 bases; unmatched junction bases: 5. This CDR3 region has 14 residues. CDR1 and CDR2 (germline): SEHNR, FQNEAQ (reference sequence). The CDR3 is CASSFSGRSDTQYF. CDR3 bases: TGTGCCAGCAGCTTCAGCGGGAGATCGGATACGCAGTATTTT.

The chain employs TRBV13 and TRBJ2-2; 7 bases align to TRBD1. Germline loops: CDR1 PRHDT, CDR2 FYEKMQ (reference sequence). This CDR3 contains 16 residues. V gave up 6 bases and J gave up 5 bases; unmatched junction bases: 12. The CDR3 spells CASRSTGKKETGELFF. The CDR3 region has the DNA TGTGCCAGCAGGTCGACAGGGAAAAAGGAGACCGGGGAGCTGTTTTTT.

This chain links TRBV7-8 with TRBJ2-7; no firm D call. CDR3 size: 14 residues. Trimming took off 2 bases at V and 3 bases at J, with 11 bases between the two ends. Germline V lookup: CDR1 SGHVS, CDR2 FQNEAQ. CDR3 nucleotides: TGTGCCAGCAGCTTACCACCCGGTGGCTACGAGCAGTACTTC. Protein sequence: CASSLPPGGYEQYF.

In this sample, this clonotype turned up a few times. The chain uses TRBV21-1 and TRBJ1-2. TRBV21-1 is labeled a pseudogene. The CDR3 runs to 14 residues. The CDR3 reads CASKVRRARYGYTF. For the CDR3, the DNA is TGTGCCAGCAAGGTTCGGAGGGCGCGCTATGGCTACACCTTC.

This clonotype has just a few counts. The gene calls are TRBV20-1 and TRBJ2-7; TRBD2 matches 13 bases. Germline CDR1 and CDR2: DFQATT and SNEGSKA (reference sequence). The trim removed 3 bases at V and 5 bases at J, leaving 10 bases unmatched. The CDR3 is 16 residues long. CDR3 sequence (DNA): TGCAGTGCTAGGGGAACTGGGACTAGCGGGATCCACGAGCAGTACTTC. The encoded protein is CSARGTGTSGIHEQYF.

A few counts support this clonotype. The rearrangement joins TRBV7-9 to TRBJ2-1, with no clear D. V shed 5 bases and J shed 3 bases, with 11 bases lying between them. From germline, CDR1 is SEHNR and CDR2 FQNEAQ (reference sequence). CDR3 length: 14 amino acids. Written as DNA, the CDR3 is TGTGCCAGCAGCCCAGACGACAACTACAATGAGCAGTTCTTC. This sequence encodes CASSPDDNYNEQFF. Combining the CDR3 with reference TRBV7-9 and TRBJ2-1 gives the whole variable domain DTGVSQNPRHKITKRGQNVTFRCDPISEHNRLYWYRQTLGQGPEFLTYFQNEAQLEKSRLLSDRFSAERPKGSFSTLEIQRTEQGDSAMYLCASSPDDNYNEQFFGPGTRLTVL.

The V gene is TRBV7-9, the J gene TRBJ2-3, with unresolved D. The CDR3 is made up of 13 amino acids. Germline V gene data show CDR1 as SEHNR and CDR2 as FQNEAQ (reference sequence). V was trimmed by 5 bases and J by 5 bases, leaving 11 bases between them. CDR3: CASSETSQDTQYF. In DNA form, the CDR3 reads TGTGCCAGCAGCGAGACGTCACAAGATACGCAGTATTTT.